This TCR beta chain was sequenced during a study of Ad26.COV2.S vaccination and SARS-CoV-2 variants. Whole-study context: Intramuscular Ad26.COV2.S doses were given once or twice, 56 days apart.

Indicated treatment: roughly 18 received Ad26.COV2.S at low or high dose, single or two shots; about 5 received placebo; per-sample allocation not given. Collection of samples fell on day 63 after the first vaccine or placebo injection. Method: immunoSEQ multiplex PCR; TCRdb's copy keeps in-frame clones and lacks some. The table shows about 440,000 clones, with less than 95% occurring only once. This CDR3 has 11 residues. The germline V and J ends were trimmed by 4 bases and 5 bases, with 6 bases remaining between them. Germline loops: CDR1 SGDLS, CDR2 YYNGEE. This receptor was identified in a person aged 18-60 years who received the Ad26.COV2.S COVID-19 vaccine or a placebo. This chain links TRBV9 with TRBJ1-1; D is unresolved. The sample consisted of peripheral blood, taken in a trial of Ad26.COV2.S vaccine versus placebo. Written as DNA, the CDR3 is TGTGCCAGCAGCCCGGGGACTGAAGCTTTCTTT. Residues: CASSPGTEAFF.